Below, 9 T cell receptor beta chains from the same sample are listed, as sequenced in a study of cytomegalovirus exposure and HLA in healthy donors. The PCR made use of 60 Vbeta and 13 Jbeta primers. The table came from immunoSEQ multiplex PCR; TCRdb's copy has only in-frame clones and leaves some out. The repertoire includes 99,000 or so clones, around 79% of them detected once, and roughly 5% sits in the top ten. Sequencing used PBMCs. Receptor source: a man aged 55 to 70 in good health and CMV-seropositive.

This rearrangement joins TRBV11-1 to TRBJ2-2; tentatively, D is TRBD1 (5 bases). The CDR3 spans 14 residues. V gave up 3 bases and J gave up 4 bases, with 9 bases separating them. Germline CDR1 and CDR2: SGHAT and FQDESV (reference sequence). CDR3 in DNA: TGTGCCAGCAGCTTGGCAGGGTTCACCGGGGAGCTGTTTTTT. This translates into CASSLAGFTGELFF.

CDR3 in amino acids: CAIRLGGQGDEQYF. The CDR3 bases are TGTGCCATCAGGCTAGGGGGACAGGGGGACGAGCAGTACTTC. The chain recombines TRBV10-3 with TRBJ2-7, with 11 bases lining up with TRBD1. CDR1 and CDR2 (germline): ENHRY, SYGVKD. The CDR3 sequence is 14 residues long. V lost 6 bases, J lost 5 bases, and 6 bases stayed unmatched.

The chain employs TRBV11-2 and TRBJ1-6; TRBD1 is a possible D gene (6 bases). The V gene's germline CDR1 is SGHAT and CDR2 FQNNGV. V was clipped by 5 bases and J by 6 bases, with 14 bases between them. The length of the CDR3 is 15 residues. Written as DNA, the CDR3 is TGTGCCAGCAGCGTCAACAGGGTCGGTAATTCACCCCTCCACTTT. This encodes CASSVNRVGNSPLHF.

The rearrangement uses TRBV27 and TRBJ1-1; TRBD1 is a possible D gene (5 bases). The V end was cut by 2 bases, the J end by 3 bases, with 13 bases between. CDR3 size: 15 residues. Germline loops: CDR1 MNHEY, CDR2 SMNVEV (reference sequence). CDR3 in amino acids: CASSLRRGMDTEAFF. CDR3 bases: TGTGCCAGCAGTTTAAGGAGGGGAATGGACACTGAAGCTTTCTTT.

The chain has TRBV7-6 and TRBJ2-5; 7 bases line up with TRBD1. This CDR3 has 15 amino acids. V lost 3 bases and J lost 4; bases outside the gene matches: 8. Germline-derived CDR1 and CDR2 are SGHVS and FNYEAQ. CDR3 loop: CASSLDPGQSETQYF. Written as DNA, the CDR3 is TGTGCCAGCAGCTTGGATCCGGGACAGTCAGAGACCCAGTACTTC.

The rearrangement joins TRBV29-1 to TRBJ2-7; 7 bases line up with TRBD1. This CDR3 spans 14 amino acids. V lost 1 base, J lost 0 bases, and 3 bases stayed unmatched. In germline, CDR1 is SQVTM, CDR2 ANQGSEA. CDR3 DNA: TGCAGCGTTGAAGCACAGGGGCACTCCTACGAGCAGTACTTC. The encoded protein is CSVEAQGHSYEQYF.

Notes on this clone: This specimen includes other DNA sequences encoding the same CDR3. The chain employs TRBV19 and TRBJ1-6; 7 nucleotides agree with TRBD1. The CDR3 is 13 residues long. Germline loops: CDR1 LNHDA, CDR2 SQIVND (reference sequence). With V trimmed by 6 bases and J by 6 bases, 2 bases remained unmatched. CDR3 nucleotide sequence: TGTGCCAGTAGGGGACAGATTAATTCACCCCTCCACTTT. It specifies CASRGQINSPLHF.

The chain carries TRBV28 and TRBJ2-7, with D tentatively TRBD1 (6 bases). The V gene's germline CDR1 is MDHEN and CDR2 SYDVKM. V lost 1 base and J 2 bases, leaving 9 bases between the germline ends. The CDR3 contains 14 residues. The CDR3 DNA sequence: TGTGCCAGCAGTTTATTAGGGGGAACCTACGAGCAGTACTTC. Residues: CASSLLGGTYEQYF.

The chain joins TRBV28 to TRBJ2-7; D is possibly TRBD1 (6 bases). In germline, CDR1 is MDHEN, CDR2 SYDVKM. V was pared by 7 bases and J by 4 bases, with 17 bases between. The CDR3 extends over 14 amino acids. Here the CDR3 DNA reads TGTGCCAGCATCCCCTCCGGGACATCGTACGAGCAGTACTTC. Translation: CASIPSGTSYEQYF.